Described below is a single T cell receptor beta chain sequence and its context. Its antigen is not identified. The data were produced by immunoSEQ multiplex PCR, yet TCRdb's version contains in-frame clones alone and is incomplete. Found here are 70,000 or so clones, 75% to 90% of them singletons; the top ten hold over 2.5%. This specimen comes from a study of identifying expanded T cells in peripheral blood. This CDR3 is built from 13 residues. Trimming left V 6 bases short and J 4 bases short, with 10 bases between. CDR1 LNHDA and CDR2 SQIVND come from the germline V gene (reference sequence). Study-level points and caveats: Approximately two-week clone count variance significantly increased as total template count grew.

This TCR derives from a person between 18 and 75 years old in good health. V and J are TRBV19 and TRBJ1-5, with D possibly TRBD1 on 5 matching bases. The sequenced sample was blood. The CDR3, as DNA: TGTGCCAGTAGAGACAGCGGAAATCAGCCCCAGCATTTT. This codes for CASRDSGNQPQHF.